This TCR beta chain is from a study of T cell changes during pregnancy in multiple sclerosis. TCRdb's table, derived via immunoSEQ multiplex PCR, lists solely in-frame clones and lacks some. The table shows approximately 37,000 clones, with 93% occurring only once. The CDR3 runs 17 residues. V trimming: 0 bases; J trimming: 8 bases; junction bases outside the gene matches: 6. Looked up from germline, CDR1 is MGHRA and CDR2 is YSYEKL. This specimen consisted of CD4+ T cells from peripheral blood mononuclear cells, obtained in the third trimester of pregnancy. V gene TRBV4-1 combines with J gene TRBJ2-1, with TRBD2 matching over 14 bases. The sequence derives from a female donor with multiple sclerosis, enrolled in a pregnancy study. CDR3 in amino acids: CASSQEGLAGGLDEQFF. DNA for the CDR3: TGCGCCAGCAGCCAAGAAGGACTAGCGGGGGGTCTGGATGAGCAGTTCTTC.